The clone carrying this T cell receptor beta chain showed up many times. Its antigen is still unknown. The V segment lost 4 bases and the J segment 0 bases; nucleotides outside the gene matches: 5. CDR1 and CDR2 (germline): ENHRY, SYGVKD. The CDR3 is 15 residues long. These data belong to a study of T-cell memory formation after mild COVID-19. Study conclusions and caveats: Clones which contracted sat mainly in CM and EM if CD4+, and in EMRA if CD8+.

MiXCR, applied by TCRdb to the 5' RACE reads, yields one record per CDR3 protein. The table lists roughly 450,000 distinct CDR3 sequences, 18% of them singletons. This chain uses TRBV10-3 with TRBJ1-2, with TRBD1 matching 7 bases. The receptor was derived from an adult woman who had mild COVID-19 (a few samples of this study predate the infection). Cell type and time point are not known. Sequencing was carried out using PBMCs or a T cell subset sorted from them (not recorded which). The CDR3 region is CAISGGDSANYGYTF. As DNA, the CDR3 is TGTGCCATCAGTGGAGGGGACAGTGCTAACTATGGCTACACCTTC.